The rows below give T cell receptor beta chains drawn from one sample of a study of cytomegalovirus exposure and HLA in healthy donors. This table comes from immunoSEQ multiplex PCR, and its TCRdb copy is limited to in-frame clones, with some not included. The table lists some 180,000 clones, around a tenth of them singletons. The sample consisted of PBMCs. The receptors originated from a woman in her twenties or thirties in good health and CMV-seropositive. The CDR3 runs from the conserved cysteine through the conserved F or W. Each record gives: V gene, clone size, D gene, J gene, CDR3 protein. The D gene is left open where the match is weak. Some rows have no size entry. The others give once, few or many, or a class for an expanded clone.

v_call: TRBV7-9; clone_size: .; d_call: .; j_call: TRBJ2-7; cdr3_aa: CASSLARGTREGF
v_call: TRBV2; clone_size: few; d_call: TRBD1; j_call: TRBJ1-2; cdr3_aa: CASRGTGDGYTF
v_call: TRBV29-1; clone_size: .; d_call: TRBD2; j_call: .; cdr3_aa: CSVATGGPSYEQYF
v_call: TRBV6-1; clone_size: few; d_call: TRBD2; j_call: TRBJ2-5; cdr3_aa: CASSDGLAGGETQYF
v_call: TRBV29-1; clone_size: few; d_call: TRBD2; j_call: TRBJ2-3; cdr3_aa: CSVLGWASGTDTQYF
v_call: TRBV5-4; clone_size: few; d_call: TRBD2; j_call: TRBJ2-1; cdr3_aa: CASSEPGLATYNEQFF
v_call: TRBV5-1; clone_size: few; d_call: .; j_call: TRBJ2-5; cdr3_aa: CASKLGGLETQYF
v_call: TRBV19; clone_size: few; d_call: TRBD1; j_call: TRBJ2-4; cdr3_aa: CASSTPDRVKNIQYF
v_call: TRBV5-4; clone_size: few; d_call: .; j_call: TRBJ2-3; cdr3_aa: CASSRELARRGSADTQYF
v_call: TRBV18; clone_size: .; d_call: .; j_call: TRBJ1-1; cdr3_aa: CASSPGWFGRSGGAFF
v_call: TRBV19; clone_size: few; d_call: TRBD2; j_call: TRBJ2-1; cdr3_aa: CASSSSSGRPNYNEQFF
v_call: TRBV7-9; clone_size: few; d_call: TRBD1; j_call: TRBJ2-3; cdr3_aa: CASSRDRGTDTQYF
v_call: TRBV19; clone_size: .; d_call: TRBD2; j_call: TRBJ2-7; cdr3_aa: CASSIDLAGVREQYF
v_call: TRBV7-2; clone_size: .; d_call: TRBD1; j_call: TRBJ1-2; cdr3_aa: CASSSGQGVGYGYTF
v_call: TRBV15; clone_size: few; d_call: .; j_call: TRBJ2-7; cdr3_aa: CATSTTRTLYEQYF
v_call: TRBV11-2; clone_size: .; d_call: .; j_call: TRBJ1-1; cdr3_aa: CASSLALRATEAFF
v_call: TRBV5-1; clone_size: .; d_call: TRBD2; j_call: TRBJ2-3; cdr3_aa: CASSFRGDHHTDTQYF